One sample yielded the 15 T cell receptor beta chains listed below, sequenced in a study of cytomegalovirus exposure and HLA in healthy donors. The PCR used 60 Vbeta and 13 Jbeta primers. Generated by immunoSEQ multiplex PCR, the TCRdb table keeps only in-frame clones and is missing some. In the table there are around 110,000 clones, less than 80% of which are singletons. Sequenced sample: PBMCs. The receptors shown here come from a woman aged 35 to 49 in good health and CMV-seropositive.

The chain employs TRBV7-2 and TRBJ2-3, with 7 positions matching TRBD2. Germline CDR1 SGHTA, CDR2 FQGNSA. The length of the CDR3 is 15 residues. Trimming at V came to 4 bases and at J to 4 bases, leaving 8 bases not matched to a gene. Here the CDR3 reads CASSSSGGGPDTQYF. The CDR3 DNA reads TGTGCCAGCAGCTCCTCGGGGGGAGGGCCAGATACGCAGTATTTT.

The table lists this clone with a few counts. A junction end diverges from the germline sequence, so it may reflect a read error. The genes are TRBV7-7 and TRBJ2-5, with 12 bases fitting TRBD1. Germline V gene lookup returns CDR1 SSHAT and CDR2 FNYEAQ (reference sequence). This CDR3 is built from 16 residues. The CDR3 spells CASSPPGQGAGETQYF. The CDR3, as DNA: TGTGCTAGCAGTCCTCCGGGACAGGGGGCGGGAGAGACCCAGTACTTC.

Only one count was recorded for this clone. This chain uses TRBV30 with TRBJ1-3, with D perhaps TRBD1 (5 bases). The V end was cut by 1 base, the J end by 2 bases, with 12 bases between. From germline, CDR1 is GTSNPN and CDR2 SVGIG (reference sequence). The CDR3 contains 15 residues. The CDR3: CAWSGGAAPGNTIYF. CDR3 nucleotides: TGTGCCTGGAGTGGTGGGGCGGCACCTGGAAACACCATATATTTT.

The V call is TRBV18, the J call TRBJ2-2; D remains ambiguous. V gave up 6 bases and J gave up 6 bases, with 20 bases separating them. Per germline, CDR1 KGHSH and CDR2 LQKENI. The CDR3 spans 16 residues. The CDR3 sequence: CASSRVGLIDSGELFF. In DNA, the CDR3 is TGTGCCAGCTCCCGAGTCGGCCTGATTGACTCCGGGGAGCTGTTTTTT.

The V gene is TRBV7-3, the J gene TRBJ2-2; D is possibly TRBD2 (6 bases). The CDR3 totals 15 residues. Trimming left V 5 bases short and J 1 base short, with 11 bases between. CDR1 and CDR2 from the germline V gene are SGHTA and FQGTGA. CDR3 nucleotide sequence: TGTGCCAGCAGCCCGGGACTTAGGAACACCGGGGAGCTGTTTTTT. Protein product: CASSPGLRNTGELFF.

V gene TRBV29-1 combines with J gene TRBJ2-7; 10 bases are a match to TRBD1. J lost 4 bases, V lost 6 bases, and 9 bases had no gene match. The CDR3 is made up of 14 amino acids. From germline, CDR1 is SQVTM and CDR2 ANQGSEA. The CDR3 reads CSVLPGQGSYEQYF. CDR3 nucleotide sequence: TGCAGCGTATTACCGGGACAGGGGTCTTACGAGCAGTACTTC.

This clone was recorded a few times. The CDR3 DNA sequence: TGTGCCAGCCCCAAATCGAGCGGGGAAAAAGATAATAGCAATCAGCCCCAGCATTTT. The encoded protein is CASPKSSGEKDNSNQPQHF. The gene calls are TRBV9 and TRBJ1-5; D unclear. CDR1 SGDLS and CDR2 YYNGEE come from the germline V gene. Trimming removed 7 bases at V and 0 bases at J, with 26 bases between. The CDR3 length is 19 residues.

The CDR3 nucleotides read TGCACCAGCCCACCCCGGGACAGGGAGACCCCTGCAGGTCCTGGAAACACCATATATTTT. The encoded protein is CTSPPRDRETPAGPGNTIYF. The chain joins TRBV1 to TRBJ1-3; the D call TRBD1 from the table was never checked on the DNA. TRBV1 constitutes a pseudogene. The CDR3 has 20 amino acids.

The gene calls are TRBV5-1 and TRBJ1-2; 11 nucleotides agree with TRBD1. The CDR3 covers 18 residues. With 1 base clipped from V and 4 bases from J, the junction kept 12 bases outside the gene matches. Germline CDR1 and CDR2: SGHRS and YFSETQ. This chain's CDR3 is CASSLFSRGTGGLYGYTF. Written as DNA, the CDR3 is TGCGCCAGCAGCTTGTTTTCCAGAGGGACAGGGGGTCTCTATGGCTACACCTTC.

Only a few counts were recorded for this clone. The J gene is TRBJ1-1, the V gene TRBV5-4, with a tentative D call TRBD1 (5 bases). Germline V gives CDR1 SGHNT, CDR2 YYREEE (reference sequence). The germline V and J ends were trimmed by 3 bases and 2 bases, with 23 bases remaining between them. The CDR3 runs 18 residues. CDR3 sequence (DNA): TGTGCCAGCAGCTACCCACCCCAGGGTAAAGGGCTTAACACTGAAGCTTTCTTT. It yields the protein CASSYPPQGKGLNTEAFF.

The CDR3 nucleotides are TGTGCCAGCAGTTACTCGAGCGGCGCCAGCAATGAGCAGTTCTTC. Residues: CASSYSSGASNEQFF. V is TRBV6-5 and J is TRBJ2-1, with D possibly matching TRBD2 (5 bases). The length of the CDR3 is 15 residues. Trimming cost V 0 bases and J 6 bases, with 12 bases left between them. Germline V gene lookup returns CDR1 MNHEY and CDR2 SVGAGI.

This rearrangement joins TRBV6-5 to TRBJ1-1; no reliable D call. The germline V gene has CDR1 MNHEY and CDR2 SVGAGI. CDR3 size: 13 residues. V was shortened by 6 bases and J by 0 bases, with 8 bases between the two germline ends. DNA of the CDR3: TGTGCCAGCAGCCTATATATGAACACTGAAGCTTTCTTT. This gives the protein CASSLYMNTEAFF.

The chain employs TRBV28 and TRBJ1-1; D remains ambiguous. The CDR3 spans 13 residues. Germline-derived CDR1 and CDR2 are MDHEN and SYDVKM. The V gene lost 1 base and the J gene lost 7 bases, with 10 bases spanning the gap. The CDR3 DNA reads TGTGCCAGCAGTTTATCCCGGTCGGTTGAAGCTTTCTTT. Amino acid sequence: CASSLSRSVEAFF.

The chain employs TRBV5-6 and TRBJ2-7, with D perhaps TRBD1 (5 bases). V dropped 4 bases and J dropped 3 bases, with 14 bases sitting between them. The CDR3 totals 14 residues. CDR1 is SGHDT and CDR2 is YYEEEE in the germline V gene. The CDR3 region has the DNA TGTGCCAGCAGCATGGACACCATAAGCTACGAGCAGTACTTC. Amino acid sequence: CASSMDTISYEQYF.

V and J are TRBV28 and TRBJ2-5, with TRBD1 matching 7 bases. Germline CDR1 reads MDHEN; CDR2 reads SYDVKM. The CDR3 loop spans 13 amino acids. V was clipped by 2 bases and J by 4 bases; unmatched bases: 1. CDR3 DNA: TGTGCCAGCAGTTTAAACAGGGGAGAGACCCAGTACTTC. This gives the protein CASSLNRGETQYF.